The 23 T cell receptor beta chains in this list originate from one sample, sequenced in a study of blood T cells in healthy people across ages. For the second PCR, which ran for 7 to 11 cycles, a sample-barcoded 5' primer and a J-beta primer mix were used. TCRdb redid the calling of the 5' RACE reads with MiXCR, one entry per CDR3 protein. The sample has 700,000 to 1,000,000 distinct CDR3 sequences, 44% seen once; the top ten hold approximately 19%. Input material: blood. The source is a man in his sixties in good health.

The sample holds a few counts of this clonotype. The J gene is TRBJ1-2, the V gene TRBV6-6, with TRBD1 matching 10 bases. The germline gives CDR1 MNHNY, CDR2 SVGAGI (reference sequence). Trimming at V came to 6 bases and at J to 4 bases, leaving 11 bases not matched to a gene. CDR3 size: 16 residues. CDR3: CASSARDRGLVYGYTF. In DNA, the CDR3 is TGTGCCAGCAGCGCTAGGGACAGGGGTTTAGTCTATGGCTACACCTTC.

The chain joins TRBV20-1 to TRBJ2-5; 7 positions agree with TRBD1. Losses at the gene ends were 7 bases for V and 11 bases for J; bases not matched to a gene: 16. The CDR3 runs to 13 residues. Germline V gene sequence: CDR1 DFQATT, CDR2 SNEGSKA (reference sequence). The CDR3 sequence is CSGKGAGYSQQYF. The CDR3 nucleotides are TGCAGTGGAAAGGGGGCAGGGTATAGCCAGCAGTACTTC.

This clonotype showed up just a few times. The chain recombines TRBV7-9 with TRBJ2-7, with D perhaps TRBD2 (6 bases). Germline V gives CDR1 SEHNR, CDR2 FQNEAQ (reference sequence). Deletions cut 5 bases from V and 1 base from J, with 21 bases between. The CDR3 has 17 amino acids. This CDR3 reads CASSPISRDLASYEQYF. The CDR3 DNA reads as TGTGCCAGCAGCCCAATAAGCCGGGACTTAGCTTCCTACGAGCAGTACTTC.

The V gene is TRBV12-3 or TRBV12-4, the J gene TRBJ2-3, with 8 positions matching TRBD2. The V and J ends lost 7 bases and 3 bases, in that order; junction bases with no gene match: 3. CDR3 size: 13 residues. The CDR3 sequence: CASTERGTDTQYF. The CDR3, as DNA: TGTGCCAGCACTGAGCGGGGGACAGATACGCAGTATTTT.

The V call is TRBV5-1, the J call TRBJ2-1, with 9 bases fitting TRBD1. Germline V CDR1 and CDR2: SGHRS, YFSETQ. CDR3 length: 13 residues. V dropped 5 bases and J dropped 8; count of bases not matched to a gene: 5. Written as DNA, the CDR3 is TGCGCCAGCAGACAGGGGGCGAATGATGAGCAGTTCTTC. It encodes CASRQGANDEQFF.

V is TRBV18 and J is TRBJ2-5; 9 positions agree with TRBD1. Trimming at V came to 0 bases and at J to 0 bases, leaving 5 bases not matched to a gene. Germline values: CDR1 KGHSH, CDR2 LQKENI. This CDR3 is built from 17 residues. This CDR3 is CASSPPWTGAYQETQYF. CDR3 bases: TGTGCCAGCTCACCACCTTGGACAGGGGCGTACCAAGAGACCCAGTACTTC.

The chain employs TRBV28 and TRBJ1-5; D gene uncertain. Per the germline V gene, CDR1 is MDHEN and CDR2 is SYDVKM. The V gene lost 5 bases and the J gene lost 3 bases, with 8 bases spanning the gap. CDR3 length equals 13 residues. The CDR3 DNA reads as TGTGCCAGCAGTCCTAACATCAATCAGCCCCAGCATTTT. Protein product: CASSPNINQPQHF. The whole variable domain, remainder taken from reference TRBV28 and TRBJ1-5, is DVKVTQSSRYLVKRTGEKVFLECVQDMDHENMFWYRQDPGLGLRLIYFSYDVKMKEKGDIPEGYSVSREKKERFSLILESASTNQTSMYLCASSPNINQPQHFGDGTRLSIL.

This sequence joins TRBV7-2 and TRBJ2-4; D gene uncertain. The germline CDR1 and CDR2 sequences are SGHTA and FQGNSA. Trimming removed 5 bases at V and 8 bases at J, with 19 bases between. This CDR3 has 15 residues. CDR3 amino acids: CASSPTTGFPDIQYF. CDR3 nucleotides: TGTGCCAGCAGCCCCACTACCGGCTTCCCTGACATTCAGTACTTC.

This chain connects TRBV11-3 to TRBJ2-1, with 7 bases fitting TRBD1. V shed 1 base and J 4 bases; nucleotides not matched to a gene: 10. This CDR3 comprises 17 residues. The germline V gene has CDR1 SGHNT and CDR2 YENEEA. The DNA for the CDR3 is TGTGCCAGCAGCTTAGGCCCCGACAGGGTGGGGTACAATGAGCAGTTCTTC. Translated, it gives CASSLGPDRVGYNEQFF.

This clonotype was recorded many times. The rearrangement uses TRBV20-1 and TRBJ2-7; D unresolved. Germline CDR1 is DFQATT and CDR2 is SNEGSKA (reference sequence). The CDR3 extends over 17 amino acids. Trimming pared 2 bases from V and 1 base from J, leaving 21 bases between. CDR3 amino acids: CSARIRPSRISSYEQYF. In DNA, the CDR3 is TGCAGTGCTAGAATCCGACCGAGTCGAATTAGTTCCTACGAGCAGTACTTC.

This clonotype was seen a few times. V gene TRBV12-3 or TRBV12-4 combines with J gene TRBJ1-2; D remains unclear. The CDR3 length is 13 residues. Trimming cost V 6 bases and J 6 bases, with 14 bases left between them. CDR3 nucleotide sequence: TGTGCCAGCAGCCCAAGCCCGGCGGATGGCTACACCTTC. Its protein is CASSPSPADGYTF.

This clonotype has just one count. This chain links TRBV30 with TRBJ2-1, with a tentative D call TRBD1 (6 bases). The J call may be mistaken, given a closer DNA end match to TRBJ2-7. This CDR3 comprises 15 residues. CDR1 is GTSNPN, CDR2 SVGIG, per germline (reference sequence). The chain's CDR3 is CAWTQSDRISNEQYF. The CDR3 coding sequence is TGTGCCTGGACCCAATCGGACAGAATCTCCAATGAGCAGTACTTC.

The gene calls are TRBV4-1 and TRBJ2-4; D perhaps matches TRBD1 (5 bases). Gene TRBJ2-7 matches the end of the DNA better, so the J call may be wrong. Germline V gene lookup returns CDR1 MGHRA and CDR2 YSYEKL. The CDR3 sequence is 13 residues long. The CDR3 DNA reads as TGCGCCAGCAGCAATGCCCAGGGATACGAGCAGTACTTC. Translated: CASSNAQGYEQYF.

This chain joins TRBV6-2 or TRBV6-3 and TRBJ2-7, with D maybe TRBD1 (5 bases). Germline V gives CDR1 MNHEY, CDR2 SVGEGT. This CDR3 has 12 residues. V lost 10 bases to trimming and J lost 0 bases, with 10 bases between them. The CDR3 loop reads CAKLQGSYEQYF. The CDR3 nucleotides are TGTGCCAAACTCCAGGGCTCCTACGAGCAGTACTTC.

Points on this clonotype: A junction end diverges from the germline sequence, so it may reflect a read error. The CDR3 loop reads CASSSAPTATYEQYF. For the CDR3, the DNA is TGCGCCAGCAGCTCCGCCCCGACAGCAACCTACGAGCAGTACTTC. The rearrangement joins TRBV13 to TRBJ2-7; possibly TRBD1 for D (5 bases). Germline V gene data show CDR1 as PRHDT and CDR2 as FYEKMQ (reference sequence). The CDR3 extends over 15 amino acids.

CDR3 bases: TGTGCCAGCACCCCAGCAGGGGGTGGCAATCAGCCCCAGCATTTT. It specifies CASTPAGGGNQPQHF. The gene calls are TRBV25-1 and TRBJ1-5; the match to TRBD1 covers 7 bases. Germline V gene sequence: CDR1 MGHDK, CDR2 SYGVNS. This CDR3 spans 15 amino acids. After removal of 7 bases from V and 2 bases from J, the junction contained 8 bases not matched to a gene.

This rearrangement joins TRBV20-1 to TRBJ2-7; TRBD2 aligns across 12 bases. CDR1 DFQATT and CDR2 SNEGSKA come from the germline V gene (reference sequence). Losses at the gene ends were 4 bases for V and 0 bases for J; bases not matched to a gene: 4. This CDR3 is built from 15 residues. This CDR3 is CSATPTSGSSYEQYF. For the CDR3, the DNA is TGCAGTGCTACTCCGACTAGCGGGAGCTCCTACGAGCAGTACTTC.

This rearrangement joins TRBV10-3 to TRBJ1-6; the D gene is possibly TRBD1 (5 bases). V lost 3 bases to trimming and J lost 11 bases, with 11 bases between them. Per germline, CDR1 ENHRY and CDR2 SYGVKD. The CDR3 extends over 13 amino acids. The CDR3 reads CAISDGTATPLHF. Written as DNA, the CDR3 is TGTGCCATCAGTGATGGGACCGCCACACCCCTCCACTTT.

The chain carries TRBV18 and TRBJ2-3; D gene unclear. CDR1 and CDR2 from the germline V gene are KGHSH and LQKENI. Trimming took off 1 base at V and 5 bases at J, with 4 bases between the two ends. This CDR3 spans 12 amino acids. The CDR3 coding sequence is TGTGCCAGCTCACCACTCAAAGATACGCAGTATTTT. This codes for CASSPLKDTQYF.

V is TRBV27 and J is TRBJ2-2, with 9 bases matching TRBD1. Losses at the gene ends were 6 bases for V and 1 base for J; bases not matched to a gene: 3. The germline V gene encodes CDR1 MNHEY and CDR2 SMNVEV (reference sequence). The CDR3 extends over 15 amino acids. In DNA, the CDR3 is TGTGCCAGCAGGGGGACAGGGATGAACACCGGGGAGCTGTTTTTT. The encoded protein is CASRGTGMNTGELFF.

The chain is built from TRBV7-8 and TRBJ2-5; 7 bases fit TRBD1. With the DNA end fitting TRBJ2-7 better, the J assignment may be wrong. The CDR3 contains 14 residues. Germline V gene sequence: CDR1 SGHVS, CDR2 FQNEAQ. This chain's CDR3 is CASSSGTAIHEQYF. The DNA for the CDR3 is TGTGCCAGCAGCTCCGGGACAGCTATCCACGAGCAGTACTTC.

The rearrangement uses TRBV25-1 and TRBJ2-1; D gene unclear. This CDR3 contains 12 residues. Between the trimmed V and J ends, which lost 3 bases and 10 bases, there was a span of 10 bases. Germline CDR1 MGHDK, CDR2 SYGVNS. This CDR3 reads CASSDTFGEQFF. CDR3 DNA sequence: TGTGCCAGCAGTGACACGTTTGGGGAGCAGTTCTTC.

This clonotype was counted many times. The chain uses TRBV11-2 and TRBJ2-7; 10 nucleotides align to TRBD1. Per germline, CDR1 SGHAT and CDR2 FQNNGV. The J segment lost 3 bases and the V segment lost 1 base, leaving 0 bases of the junction unmatched. The CDR3 runs 14 residues. CDR3 protein: CASSLGDRGYEQYF. The CDR3 DNA follows: TGTGCCAGCAGCTTAGGGGACAGGGGCTACGAGCAGTACTTC.